The clone carrying this T cell receptor (beta chain) was recorded at least ten times. No antigen is known for it. The CDR3 extends 3 residues past the end of the read, so its final part is completed from the germline J gene. These data are taken from a study of T cell clonality in common variable immunodeficiency. Per the germline V gene, CDR1 is DFQATT and CDR2 is SNEGSKA (reference sequence). CDR3 length: 18 amino acids. V lost 0 bases, J lost 3 bases, and 15 bases stayed unmatched. Study results and limitations: In common variable immunodeficiency, TCR beta chains reportedly carried fewer deletions and N-nucleotide insertions.

CVID and control samples used equivalent genomic DNA input. Method: immunoSEQ multiplex PCR; TCRdb's copy keeps in-frame clones and lacks some. Observed in the sample are 20,000 to 25,000 clones, none of them singletons. Diagnosis required reduced IgG, IgA and/or IgM with specific antibody deficiency. The receptor comes from a human donor with common variable immunodeficiency. The sample taken for sequencing was peripheral blood mononuclear cells. This sequence joins TRBV20-1 and TRBJ2-5; 8 bases agree with TRBD2. The CDR3 reads CSAREIQAGEYAKETQYF. The DNA read from the CDR3 is TGCAGTGCTAGAGAGATTCAAGCGGGGGAGTACGCTAAAGAGACC.